One and the same sample provided the 20 T cell receptor beta chains below, sequenced in a study of cytomegalovirus exposure and HLA in healthy donors. The PCR ran on 60 Vbeta and 13 Jbeta primers. Produced via immunoSEQ multiplex PCR; TCRdb's table is partial and in-frame only. The sample holds approximately 92,000 clones, roughly 79% seen once. Sequenced: PBMCs. These receptors all come from a woman between 70 and 85 years old in good health and CMV-seropositive.

The J gene is TRBJ2-7, the V gene TRBV28; 7 nucleotides align to TRBD1. There are 15 residues in the CDR3. The J segment lost 0 bases and the V segment lost 7 bases, leaving 9 bases of the junction unmatched. Germline V lookup: CDR1 MDHEN, CDR2 SYDVKM. In nucleotides, the CDR3 is TGTGCCAGCACCCCAGGGACAGTCCTCTCCTACGAGCAGTACTTC. Translating gives CASTPGTVLSYEQYF.

This clone was recorded only once. The rearrangement joins TRBV11-2 to TRBJ2-3; TRBD1 is a possible D gene (7 bases). Germline loops: CDR1 SGHAT, CDR2 FQNNGV. Trimming took off 7 bases at V and 0 bases at J, with 14 bases between the two ends. The CDR3 runs to 15 residues. For the CDR3, the DNA is TGTGCCAGCACCCAGGGGGGATCGAGCACAGATACGCAGTATTTT. This gives the protein CASTQGGSSTDTQYF.

The chain combines TRBV6-5 with TRBJ2-7; 10 bases map to TRBD1. Unmatched junction bases numbered 3, after V lost 2 bases and J lost 5 bases. The CDR3 has 14 residues. The germline V gene encodes CDR1 MNHEY and CDR2 SVGAGI. Here the CDR3 DNA reads TGTGCCAGCAGTTACCCGACAGGGGGCCACGAGCAGTACTTC. This sequence encodes CASSYPTGGHEQYF.

The V and J genes are TRBV2 and TRBJ1-4, with 8 bases fitting TRBD1. After removal of 7 bases from V and 0 bases from J, the junction contained 10 bases not matched to a gene. Looked up from germline, CDR1 is SNHLY and CDR2 is FYNNEI. The CDR3 runs to 17 residues. The DNA of the CDR3 is TGTGCCAGCACTAATGCAGGGGGCGATGCAACTAATGAAAAACTGTTTTTT. Protein product: CASTNAGGDATNEKLFF. Filled out from reference TRBV2 and TRBJ1-4, the complete variable domain reads EPEVTQTPSHQVTQMGQEVILRCVPISNHLYFYWYRQILGQKVEFLVSFYNNEISEKSEIFDDQFSVERPDGSNFTLKIRSTKLEDSAMYFCASTNAGGDATNEKLFFGSGTQLSVL.

The chain carries TRBV6-5 and TRBJ2-2, with 8 bases identical to TRBD2. This CDR3 is built from 14 residues. Germline values: CDR1 MNHEY, CDR2 SVGAGI. The V gene end was trimmed by 10 bases and the J gene end by 0 bases; junction bases not matched to a gene: 4. CDR3 amino acids: CAIRLATNTGELFF. Here the CDR3 DNA reads TGTGCCATTCGACTAGCGACGAACACCGGGGAGCTGTTTTTT.

The rearrangement uses TRBV7-6 and TRBJ1-3; no firm D call. The CDR3 runs 14 residues. V lost 5 bases and J lost 4, with 12 bases in between. Germline V gives CDR1 SGHVS, CDR2 FNYEAQ. As DNA, the CDR3 is TGTGCCAGCAGCCCTCGTAGCTCCGGAAACACCATATATTTT. This encodes CASSPRSSGNTIYF.

The chain employs TRBV19 and TRBJ1-4; 7 positions match TRBD1. V gave up 1 base and J gave up 8 bases; unmatched junction bases: 7. The CDR3 has 15 residues. From germline, CDR1 is LNHDA and CDR2 SQIVND (reference sequence). CDR3 sequence: CASSIVKQGSEKLFF. The CDR3 bases are TGTGCCAGTAGTATAGTAAAACAGGGGAGCGAAAAACTGTTTTTT. Based on the CDR3 plus reference TRBV19 and TRBJ1-4, the full variable domain is DGGITQSPKYLFRKEGQNVTLSCEQNLNHDAMYWYRQDPGQGLRLIYYSQIVNDFQKGDIAEGYSVSREKKESFPLTVTSAQKNPTAFYLCASSIVKQGSEKLFFGSGTQLSVL.

V usage is TRBV2 and J usage is TRBJ2-5; D is unresolved. CDR3 length equals 14 residues. CDR1 is SNHLY and CDR2 is FYNNEI in the germline V gene. V was pared by 2 bases and J by 5 bases, with 12 bases between. This chain's CDR3 is CASSEIQPRETQYF. The CDR3 DNA sequence: TGTGCCAGCAGTGAAATCCAACCTCGGGAGACCCAGTACTTC. Full variable domain (remainder filled in from reference TRBV2 and TRBJ2-5): EPEVTQTPSHQVTQMGQEVILRCVPISNHLYFYWYRQILGQKVEFLVSFYNNEISEKSEIFDDQFSVERPDGSNFTLKIRSTKLEDSAMYFCASSEIQPRETQYFGPGTRLLVL.

This sequence joins TRBV7-2 and TRBJ1-5, with D hard to call. Per the germline V gene, CDR1 is SGHTA and CDR2 is FQGNSA. CDR3 size: 14 residues. V was pared by 5 bases and J by 0 bases, with 8 bases between. The CDR3 nucleotides are TGTGCCAGCAGCCCTCAGTATAGCAATCAGCCCCAGCATTTT. This codes for CASSPQYSNQPQHF. Variable domain in full (rest from reference TRBV7-2 and TRBJ1-5): GAGVSQSPSNKVTEKGKDVELRCDPISGHTALYWYRQSLGQGLEFLIYFQGNSAPDKSGLPSDRFSAERTGGSVSTLTIQRTQQEDSAVYLCASSPQYSNQPQHFGDGTRLSIL.

The chain couples TRBV7-3 to TRBJ2-1, with D possibly matching TRBD2 (5 bases). Looked up from germline, CDR1 is SGHTA and CDR2 is FQGTGA. CDR3 size: 17 residues. V shed 1 base and J shed 7 bases, with 20 bases lying between them. CDR3 DNA: TGTGCCAGCAGCTTAAAATGGACCCCTCTTGCGGGTAATGAGCAGTTCTTC. Its protein is CASSLKWTPLAGNEQFF.

V is TRBV5-4 and J is TRBJ2-2; maybe TRBD2 (6 bases). Germline CDR1 is SGHNT and CDR2 is YYREEE (reference sequence). The CDR3 covers 14 residues. The ends were cut back, 4 bases at V and 9 bases at J, with 16 bases in the middle. In DNA form, the CDR3 reads TGTGCCAGCAGCCAAGGAGGGGTCGGCCGGGAGCTGTTTTTT. Translating it yields CASSQGGVGRELFF.

The rearrangement links TRBV27 to TRBJ1-1, with D possibly TRBD1 on 6 matching bases. Germline V CDR1 and CDR2: MNHEY, SMNVEV (reference sequence). Trimming cost V 4 bases and J 1 base, with 13 bases left between them. The CDR3 runs to 15 residues. The CDR3: CASSYRLGGNTEAFF. DNA for the CDR3: TGTGCCAGCAGTTACCGCCTAGGGGGGAACACTGAAGCTTTCTTT.

This chain connects TRBV5-4 to TRBJ1-2; weak D call: TRBD1 (5 bases). V lost 4 bases, J lost 5 bases, and 12 bases lay in between. This CDR3 has 13 residues. The V gene's germline CDR1 is SGHNT and CDR2 YYREEE (reference sequence). The CDR3 sequence is CASSDGGGYGYTF. CDR3 sequence (DNA): TGTGCCAGCAGCGACGGTGGGGGGTATGGCTACACCTTC.

This chain uses TRBV5-1 with TRBJ2-7; maybe TRBD2 (5 bases). V dropped 0 bases and J dropped 5 bases, with 12 bases sitting between them. The germline V gene has CDR1 SGHRS and CDR2 YFSETQ. The CDR3 length is 14 residues. CDR3 in DNA: TGCGCCAGCAGCTTGGTTGTGACTACCAACGAGCAGTACTTC. It specifies CASSLVVTTNEQYF. Full variable domain (remainder filled in from reference TRBV5-1 and TRBJ2-7): KAGVTQTPRYLIKTRGQQVTLSCSPISGHRSVSWYQQTPGQGLQFLFEYFSETQRNKGNFPGRFSGRQFSNSRSEMNVSTLELGDSALYLCASSLVVTTNEQYFGPGTRLTVT.

The CDR3 DNA reads TGTGCCAGCAGTTACCGGGACACTAGGACCCTCCACTTT. Protein sequence: CASSYRDTRTLHF. The V and J genes are TRBV6-6 and TRBJ1-6; the D gene is possibly TRBD1 (6 bases). Germline CDR1 and CDR2: MNHNY and SVGAGI (reference sequence). The CDR3 contains 13 residues. V lost 2 bases, J lost 14 bases, and 13 bases lay in between.

J is TRBJ1-2 and V is TRBV5-1; TRBD1 might be the D (6 bases). The CDR3 length is 16 residues. Trimming removed 4 bases at V and 0 bases at J, with 16 bases between. Germline V gene data show CDR1 as SGHRS and CDR2 as YFSETQ. CDR3 coding DNA: TGCGCCAGCAGCGGTGGCAGGGGTGCTCCTAACTATGGCTACACCTTC. Its protein is CASSGGRGAPNYGYTF.

V gene TRBV11-1 combines with J gene TRBJ2-2, with D uncertain. CDR3 size: 14 residues. V was trimmed by 1 base and J by 1 base, leaving 4 bases between them. Germline V gene data show CDR1 as SGHAT and CDR2 as FQDESV (reference sequence). The CDR3 here is CASSLGRNTGELFF. The CDR3 nucleotides are TGTGCCAGCAGCTTAGGGAGGAACACCGGGGAGCTGTTTTTT.

The V call is TRBV11-2, the J call TRBJ2-3; D is unresolved. Trimming took 1 base from V and 4 from J, leaving 9 bases between them. CDR3 size: 14 residues. The V gene's germline CDR1 is SGHAT and CDR2 FQNNGV. The chain's CDR3 is CASSLVSGADTQYF. In DNA, the CDR3 is TGTGCCAGCAGCTTAGTTTCCGGAGCAGATACGCAGTATTTT.

The chain combines TRBV28 with TRBJ1-6, with 8 bases identical to TRBD1. V lost 4 bases and J lost 10; bases outside the gene matches: 12. The CDR3 is 16 residues long. Per germline, CDR1 MDHEN and CDR2 SYDVKM. The chain's CDR3 is CASSSRHTGGNSPLHF. In DNA, the CDR3 is TGTGCCAGCAGTTCTCGTCACACAGGGGGGAACTCACCCCTCCACTTT.

This clone has a single count. V usage is TRBV10-3 and J usage is TRBJ1-1; 8 nucleotides match TRBD1. The CDR3 is 12 residues long. Germline loops: CDR1 ENHRY, CDR2 SYGVKD. J gave up 5 bases and V 9 bases, and 5 bases lay outside the gene matches. The CDR3 spells CAIGQGATEAFF. The CDR3 DNA reads TGTGCCATTGGGCAGGGGGCTACTGAAGCTTTCTTT.